What follows is one TCR beta chain and its context. Antigen specificity is unknown. This sample stems from a study of CXCR3-negative and CXCR3-positive naive CD8 T cells. Whole-study results and caveats: Both naive subsets had comparably high diversity; memory CD8+ cells much lower. Against CXCR3-negative naive cells, CXCR3-positive naive cells showed more hydrophobic TRB CDR3s. Similar TRBV-TRBJ gene usage was seen in naive CXCR3-negative and CXCR3-positive cells, but not in memory cells.

The libraries of TRB cDNA were prepared using 5' RACE with UMI labels. Following a re-call of the 5' RACE reads, TCRdb has one entry per CDR3 protein and lacks DNA. Its clone listing holds around 60,000 distinct CDR3 sequences. Per the germline V gene, CDR1 is MNHEY and CDR2 is SVGAGI. The CDR3 runs to 11 residues. The specimen was naive CXCR3+ CD8+ T cells from blood. Documented subset: CD45RO-CCR7+CD27+CD95- naive CD8+ T cells expressing CXCR3 (TNR3+). The sequence came from a human donor in good health. Some clones in this sample may be carry-over from other donors' samples. V is TRBV6-5 and J is TRBJ2-7; TCRdb indicates TRBD1, and absent DNA this call remains unverified. CDR3 protein: CASRTGSEQYF.